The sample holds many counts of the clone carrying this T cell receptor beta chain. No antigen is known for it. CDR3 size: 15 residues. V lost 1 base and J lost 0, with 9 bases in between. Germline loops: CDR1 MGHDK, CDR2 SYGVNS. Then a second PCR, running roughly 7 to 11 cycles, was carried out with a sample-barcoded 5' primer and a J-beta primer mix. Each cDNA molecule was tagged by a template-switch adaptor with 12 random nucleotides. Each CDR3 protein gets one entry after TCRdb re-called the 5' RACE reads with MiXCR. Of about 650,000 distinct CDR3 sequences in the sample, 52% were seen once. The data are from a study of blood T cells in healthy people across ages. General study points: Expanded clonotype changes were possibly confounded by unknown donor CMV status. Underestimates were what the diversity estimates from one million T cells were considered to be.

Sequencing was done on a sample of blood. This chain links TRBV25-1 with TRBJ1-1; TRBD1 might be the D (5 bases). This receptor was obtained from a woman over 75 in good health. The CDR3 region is CASSEWGLVNTEAFF. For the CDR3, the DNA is TGTGCCAGCAGTGAATGGGGCCTGGTGAACACTGAAGCTTTCTTT.